Each of the 20 T cell receptor beta chains below was sequenced from the same sample in a study of siplizumab effects on memory and regulatory T cells. Profiled with immunoSEQ multiplex PCR; TCRdb holds only in-frame clones, not every one. The sample consists of 90,000 to 110,000 clones, around 93% of them appearing once. Sequences were obtained from CD4+ T cells sorted from blood. These receptors were obtained from a human donor in good health.

The CDR3 nucleotides are TGTGCCAGCAGCAGGGGCCCGGGGGAGCAGTACTTC. Amino acid sequence: CASSRGPGEQYF. The chain uses TRBV5-6 and TRBJ2-7, with D possibly called TRBD1 or TRBD2 (5 bases each). Germline V gene lookup returns CDR1 SGHDT and CDR2 YYEEEE. The V and J ends lost 4 bases and 7 bases respectively, with 12 bases between them. The CDR3 sequence is 12 residues long.

This clone was found a few times. The chain joins TRBV7-9 to TRBJ1-1; 7 nucleotides agree with TRBD1. Trimming cost V 4 bases and J 6 bases; bases outside gene matches: 8. CDR1 is SEHNR and CDR2 is FQNEAQ in the germline V gene (reference sequence). The CDR3 is made up of 14 amino acids. Here the CDR3 DNA reads TGTGCCAGCAGCTGGGAGGGGCAGGGGGCTGAAGCTTTCTTT. It is translated as CASSWEGQGAEAFF.

The J gene is TRBJ1-3, the V gene TRBV4-2; 9 positions agree with TRBD1. CDR1 and CDR2 (germline): LGHNA, YNFKEQ. The J segment lost 0 bases and the V segment lost 3 bases, leaving 9 bases of the junction unmatched. This CDR3 is 18 amino acids long. CDR3 sequence: CASSHLGQGTGSGNTIYF. CDR3 DNA sequence: TGTGCCAGCAGCCACTTAGGACAGGGGACTGGCTCTGGAAACACCATATATTTT.

Only a few counts were recorded for this clone. The genes are TRBV30 and TRBJ2-7; D is uncertain. The length of the CDR3 is 14 residues. Trimming cost V 3 bases and J 2 bases, with 14 bases left between them. Germline V gene lookup returns CDR1 GTSNPN and CDR2 SVGIG (reference sequence). The CDR3 DNA reads as TGTGCCTGGAGCGCGTCGGTATTGACCTACGAGCAGTACTTC. Translated: CAWSASVLTYEQYF. The whole variable domain, filled in from reference TRBV30 and TRBJ2-7, reads SQTIHQWPATLVQPVGSPLSLECTVEGTSNPNLYWYRQAAGRGLQLLFYSVGIGQISSEVPQNLSASRPQDRQFILSSKKLLLSDSGFYLCAWSASVLTYEQYFGPGTRLTVT.

This chain uses TRBV9 with TRBJ1-1, with 9 bases lining up with TRBD1. CDR1 and CDR2 from the germline V gene are SGDLS and YYNGEE. This CDR3 comprises 15 residues. V was clipped by 3 bases and J by 4 bases; unmatched bases: 7. The CDR3: CASSATGGRVTEAFF. In DNA, the CDR3 is TGTGCCAGCAGCGCTACAGGGGGCAGGGTCACTGAAGCTTTCTTT. Complete variable domain (other parts from reference TRBV9 and TRBJ1-1): DSGVTQTPKHLITATGQRVTLRCSPRSGDLSVYWYQQSLDQGLQFLIQYYNGEERAKGNILERFSAQQFPDLHSELNLSSLELGDSALYFCASSATGGRVTEAFFGQGTRLTVV.

The chain links TRBV6-6 to TRBJ2-7; TRBD2 is a possible D gene (6 bases). The V and J ends lost 6 bases and 6 bases respectively, with 21 bases between them. There are 15 residues in the CDR3. Germline V gene data show CDR1 as MNHNY and CDR2 as SVGAGI (reference sequence). CDR3 nucleotides: TGTGCCAGCAGCCCCGACGGTAGCGGACGTTCCGAGCAGTACTTC. It translates to CASSPDGSGRSEQYF.

This clone was seen a single time. V and J are TRBV9 and TRBJ1-5; possible D gene TRBD1, 5 bases. V was trimmed by 0 bases and J by 6 bases, leaving 10 bases between them. The CDR3 runs to 14 residues. The germline CDR1 and CDR2 sequences are SGDLS and YYNGEE. The CDR3 here is CASSVGGAGQPQHF. The CDR3 nucleotides are TGTGCCAGCAGCGTAGGAGGGGCAGGTCAGCCCCAGCATTTT.

CDR3 sequence: CASSRDFSYEQYF. The CDR3 DNA reads TGTGCCAGCAGCCGGGACTTCTCCTACGAGCAGTACTTC. V and J are TRBV2 and TRBJ2-7; D is possibly TRBD2 (6 bases). From germline, CDR1 is SNHLY and CDR2 FYNNEI. The CDR3 is 13 amino acids. V was shortened by 6 bases and J by 0 bases, with 9 bases between the two germline ends. Together with reference TRBV2 and TRBJ2-7, the CDR3 gives the full variable domain: EPEVTQTPSHQVTQMGQEVILRCVPISNHLYFYWYRQILGQKVEFLVSFYNNEISEKSEIFDDQFSVERPDGSNFTLKIRSTKLEDSAMYFCASSRDFSYEQYFGPGTRLTVT.

The chain links TRBV19 to TRBJ1-2; D is perhaps TRBD1 (5 bases). This CDR3 comprises 16 residues. The germline V gene encodes CDR1 LNHDA and CDR2 SQIVND (reference sequence). V lost 3 bases and J 0 bases, leaving 14 bases between the germline ends. The CDR3 loop reads CASSITIEGTNYGYTF. DNA for the CDR3: TGTGCCAGTAGTATTACGATAGAGGGGACTAACTATGGCTACACCTTC.

V gene TRBV19 combines with J gene TRBJ2-7; 8 bases line up with TRBD1. Germline V lookup: CDR1 LNHDA, CDR2 SQIVND (reference sequence). After removal of 6 bases from V and 6 bases from J, the junction contained 10 bases not matched to a gene. The CDR3 runs 14 residues. CDR3 sequence reads: CASRKTGVLGEQYF. CDR3 nucleotides: TGTGCCAGTAGGAAGACAGGGGTTTTAGGCGAGCAGTACTTC. Full variable domain (outside the CDR3, taken from reference TRBV19 and TRBJ2-7): DGGITQSPKYLFRKEGQNVTLSCEQNLNHDAMYWYRQDPGQGLRLIYYSQIVNDFQKGDIAEGYSVSREKKESFPLTVTSAQKNPTAFYLCASRKTGVLGEQYFGPGTRLTVT.

The genes are TRBV29-1 and TRBJ1-2; no clear D gene. Deletions cut 4 bases from V and 4 bases from J, with 7 bases between. This CDR3 contains 11 residues. Germline CDR1 and CDR2: SQVTM and ANQGSEA. CDR3 DNA sequence: TGCAGCGTTGGTACGGTCTATGGCTACACCTTC. Translated: CSVGTVYGYTF.

The genes are TRBV7-9 and TRBJ2-3; D possibly corresponds to TRBD2 (6 bases). Trimming removed 5 bases at V and 5 bases at J, with 17 bases between. CDR1 and CDR2 (germline): SEHNR, FQNEAQ (reference sequence). The CDR3 spans 15 residues. In DNA form, the CDR3 reads TGTGCCAGCAGCCCCACGGGCGGGACGAGAGATACGCAGTATTTT. This codes for CASSPTGGTRDTQYF.

The gene calls are TRBV4-1 and TRBJ2-1; no clear D gene. CDR1 is MGHRA, CDR2 YSYEKL, per germline. The CDR3 has 15 amino acids. Deletions cut 4 bases from V and 10 bases from J, with 20 bases between. In DNA form, the CDR3 reads TGCGCCAGCAGCCTCTACGCCCTTGGTCTAGGGGAGCAGTTCTTC. Amino acids: CASSLYALGLGEQFF.

This clone was counted a few times. The chain couples TRBV7-8 to TRBJ2-5; 9 bases are a match to TRBD2. Germline CDR1 reads SGHVS; CDR2 reads FQNEAQ. Trimming removed 5 bases from V and 1 base from J; junction bases left unmatched: 14. The CDR3 covers 18 residues. The CDR3 nucleotides are TGTGCCAGCAGCCCGCACAGGAAAGGACTAGCGCGCCAAGAGACCCAGTACTTC. This sequence encodes CASSPHRKGLARQETQYF.

The chain links TRBV9 to TRBJ2-1; 12 nucleotides align to TRBD2. The junction had 12 bases not matched to a gene; V was cut back by 1 base and J by 7 bases. This CDR3 comprises 18 residues. The germline V gene encodes CDR1 SGDLS and CDR2 YYNGEE. CDR3 nucleotide sequence: TGTGCCAGCAGCGTACGGTTGGCTAGCGGGGGGGAAGGTAATGAGCAGTTCTTC. Translating gives CASSVRLASGGEGNEQFF.

The chain is built from TRBV15 and TRBJ2-5; no clear D gene. Trimming took off 0 bases at V and 4 bases at J, with 6 bases between the two ends. Per the germline V gene, CDR1 is LNHNV and CDR2 is YYDKDF (reference sequence). CDR3 size: 13 residues. CDR3 in amino acids: CATSRDKGETQYF. The CDR3, as DNA: TGTGCCACCAGCAGAGATAAAGGAGAGACCCAGTACTTC.

The rearrangement uses TRBV2 and TRBJ1-2; D remains unclear. CDR1 and CDR2 from the germline V gene are SNHLY and FYNNEI. V lost 0 bases, J lost 2 bases, and 13 bases lay in between. The CDR3 has 16 amino acids. CDR3 coding DNA: TGTGCCAGCAGTGAAGCAAGGCCTCGGCGGAACTATGGCTACACCTTC. Its protein is CASSEARPRRNYGYTF.

The V gene is TRBV10-1, the J gene TRBJ1-5, with TRBD1 matching 8 bases. The CDR3 runs to 14 residues. The V gene's germline CDR1 is WNHNN and CDR2 SYGVQD (reference sequence). The J segment lost 6 bases and the V segment lost 8 bases, leaving 9 bases of the junction unmatched. The CDR3 sequence is CASPKDRGSQPQHF. CDR3 nucleotide sequence: TGCGCCAGCCCCAAAGACAGGGGAAGTCAGCCCCAGCATTTT.

The V call is TRBV19, the J call TRBJ2-1; D might be TRBD1 (6 bases). The length of the CDR3 is 14 residues. Germline V CDR1 and CDR2: LNHDA, SQIVND (reference sequence). V was clipped by 7 bases and J by 9 bases, with 19 bases between them. The CDR3 loop is CASTPVLGGGEQFF. CDR3 nucleotide sequence: TGTGCCAGTACCCCGGTCCTAGGGGGTGGTGAGCAGTTCTTC.

The chain recombines TRBV5-1 with TRBJ1-6; D call uncertain. Deletions cut 0 bases from V and 8 bases from J, with 9 bases between. This CDR3 is built from 14 residues. Germline assignment: CDR1 SGHRS and CDR2 YFSETQ. CDR3 nucleotide sequence: TGCGCCAGCAGCTTGGCCGGGAACGATTCACCCCTCCACTTT. The encoded protein is CASSLAGNDSPLHF.